A single sample gave rise to the 28 T cell receptor beta chains below, sequenced in a study of post-analysis software for immune sequencing data. Notes on the study in general: Elevated frequency relative to controls characterized four or five TRBV segments in patients, TRBV5-6, TRBV5-1 and TRBV20-1 among them.

The antigens of these receptors remain unknown. Sequencing libraries made from TCR beta cDNA carried unique molecular identifiers. MiXCR, run by TCRdb on the PCR reads, gives a single entry per CDR3 protein. The profile shows 400,000 to 500,000 distinct CDR3 sequences, approximately 37% of them singletons. Sequencing was performed on blood. These receptors originate from a girl aged 2 to 10 with multiple sclerosis.

This clonotype occurred many times. This sequence joins TRBV12-3 or TRBV12-4 and TRBJ2-1, with 10 positions matching TRBD2. This CDR3 contains 14 residues. V was pared by 2 bases and J by 5 bases, with 0 bases of the junction left unmatched. The CDR3, as DNA: TGTGCCAGCAGTTTACTAGCGGGGGACAATGAGCAGTTCTTC. Translated: CASSLLAGDNEQFF.

Concerning this clonotype: One junction end disagrees with the germline gene, perhaps due to a read error. The genes are TRBV4-2 and TRBJ2-1; 9 nucleotides line up with TRBD1. This CDR3 is built from 16 residues. Germline lookup yields CDR1 LGHNA and CDR2 YNFKEQ. The CDR3 DNA reads TGTACCAGCAGCGGACAGGGGTCGAGCTCCTACAATGAGCAGTTCTTC. Translating gives CTSSGQGSSSYNEQFF.

In this sample, this clonotype turned up a few times. The J gene is TRBJ2-3, the V gene TRBV29-1; D remains unclear. Germline V gives CDR1 SQVTM, CDR2 ANQGSEA. The V and J ends lost 5 bases and 1 base respectively, with 13 bases between them. The CDR3 is 14 residues long. The CDR3 region is CSVRMASGTDTQYF. The CDR3 DNA is TGCAGCGTTCGTATGGCCTCTGGCACAGATACGCAGTATTTT.

This clonotype was seen ten or more times. The chain links TRBV10-3 to TRBJ2-1; D ambiguous. V lost 4 bases and J 7 bases, leaving 8 bases between the germline ends. The CDR3 is 12 amino acids. CDR1 and CDR2 (germline): ENHRY, SYGVKD. The CDR3 sequence: CAISGLANEQFF. The CDR3 DNA follows: TGTGCCATCAGTGGACTGGCGAATGAGCAGTTCTTC.

This chain uses TRBV10-3 with TRBJ2-5; possible D gene TRBD1, 6 bases. Germline CDR1 reads ENHRY; CDR2 reads SYGVKD. Trimming stripped 3 bases from V and 4 bases from J, with 9 bases between. The CDR3 extends over 13 amino acids. The CDR3 DNA follows: TGTGCCATCAGTGACAGGGGACGAGAGACCCAGTACTTC. It specifies CAISDRGRETQYF.

In this sample, this clonotype turned up a few times. The chain employs TRBV20-1 and TRBJ1-4, with D perhaps matching TRBD1 (6 bases). The ends were cut back, 3 bases at V and 4 bases at J, with 9 bases in the middle. Germline V gene data show CDR1 as DFQATT and CDR2 as SNEGSKA (reference sequence). CDR3 length: 13 amino acids. The CDR3 coding sequence is TGCAGTGCTAGCTCAGGGGTTAATGAAAAACTGTTTTTT. Translated: CSASSGVNEKLFF.

The chain links TRBV24-1 to TRBJ2-7; TRBD2 matches 14 bases. The J call may be in error: the DNA end matches TRBJ2-5 better. Germline V gene sequence: CDR1 KGHDR, CDR2 SFDVKD. There are 18 residues in the CDR3. The CDR3 DNA follows: TGTGCCACCAGTGACCGTGGGACTAGCGGGAGAGAACGGGAGACCCAGTACTTC. Residues: CATSDRGTSGRERETQYF.

The table lists this clonotype with a count of one. This chain links TRBV7-8 with TRBJ2-1, with 7 bases that match TRBD2. Germline CDR1 and CDR2: SGHVS and FQNEAQ. The CDR3 is 17 residues long. After removal of 1 base from V and 12 bases from J, the junction contained 18 bases not matched to a gene. In nucleotides, the CDR3 is TGTGCCAGCAGCTTAGAGTTCGGGCTAGAGGGGAGGGAAGGGCAGTTCTTC. The encoded protein is CASSLEFGLEGREGQFF.

In this sample, this clonotype turned up many times. An end of the junction differs from the germline gene, which may be a read error. This chain links TRBV7-2 with TRBJ2-5, with D hard to call. Germline CDR1 is SGHTA and CDR2 is FQGNSA. This CDR3 region has 11 residues. CDR3 sequence: CASSLMETQYF. CDR3 bases: TGCGCCAGCAGCTTGATGGAGACCCAGTACTTC.

The chain combines TRBV12-3 or TRBV12-4 with TRBJ2-7; TRBD2 is a possible D gene (6 bases). Trimming stripped 6 bases from V and 3 bases from J, with 12 bases between. The CDR3 contains 13 residues. The CDR3 protein is CASSRDLDYEQYF. DNA of the CDR3: TGTGCCAGCAGCCGGGACTTAGACTACGAGCAGTACTTC.

This sequence joins TRBV5-1 and TRBJ2-7, with D possibly matching TRBD1 (6 bases). Per the germline V gene, CDR1 is SGHRS and CDR2 is YFSETQ. The CDR3 covers 15 residues. V shed 3 bases and J shed 0 bases, with 13 bases lying between them. The CDR3 DNA sequence: TGCGCCAGCAGCTACAGGGTTCCCAGCTCCTACGAGCAGTACTTC. It yields the protein CASSYRVPSSYEQYF. The full variable domain, rest sourced from reference TRBV5-1 and TRBJ2-7, is KAGVTQTPRYLIKTRGQQVTLSCSPISGHRSVSWYQQTPGQGLQFLFEYFSETQRNKGNFPGRFSGRQFSNSRSEMNVSTLELGDSALYLCASSYRVPSSYEQYFGPGTRLTVT.

The DNA of the CDR3 is TGTGCCAGCAGCTTAAGTGGGGGCGCCACCTACGAGCAGTACTTC. This sequence encodes CASSLSGGATYEQYF. The chain carries TRBV7-9 and TRBJ2-7, with D possibly matching TRBD1 (6 bases). CDR1 is SEHNR and CDR2 is FQNEAQ in the germline V gene (reference sequence). Deletions cut 2 bases from V and 2 bases from J, with 13 bases between. The CDR3 contains 15 residues.

This clonotype was recorded a few times. The genes are TRBV27 and TRBJ2-1; the match to TRBD2 covers 11 bases. J lost 5 bases, V lost 5 bases, and 20 bases had no gene match. CDR1 and CDR2 (germline): MNHEY, SMNVEV (reference sequence). The CDR3 length is 20 residues. Written as DNA, the CDR3 is TGTGCCAGCAGTCCTCTCCTAGGACAGGGGACTAGCGGTAACGACAATGAGCAGTTCTTC. Encoded protein: CASSPLLGQGTSGNDNEQFF.

This clonotype showed up just a few times. This sequence joins TRBV14 and TRBJ1-2; D unresolved. CDR3 length equals 13 residues. Trimming removed 4 bases from V and 7 bases from J, with 13 bases in between. Germline-derived CDR1 and CDR2 are SGHDN and FVKESK. CDR3 residues: CASSLNAVFGYTF. CDR3 nucleotides: TGTGCCAGCAGCCTCAACGCGGTCTTTGGCTACACCTTC. The whole variable domain, filled in from reference TRBV14 and TRBJ1-2, reads EAGVTQFPSHSVIEKGQTVTLRCDPISGHDNLYWYRRVMGKEIKFLLHFVKESKQDESGMPNNRFLAERTGGTYSTLKVQPAELEDSGVYFCASSLNAVFGYTFGSGTRLTVV.

Worth noting for this clonotype: A read error may account for a junction end that differs from germline. The chain joins TRBV3-1 to TRBJ1-2, with no clear D. CDR3 length: 15 residues. The germline CDR1 and CDR2 sequences are LGHDT and YNNKEL (reference sequence). CDR3 protein: CASSLRRITDYGYTF. The CDR3 DNA follows: TGTGCCAGCAGCTTGCGGCGCATTACGGACTACGGCTACACCTTC.

The V and J genes are TRBV10-3 and TRBJ2-7; D remains ambiguous. Trimming pared 6 bases from V and 5 bases from J, leaving 8 bases between. The CDR3 spans 11 residues. Germline CDR1 is ENHRY and CDR2 is SYGVKD. CDR3 loop: CAIRRRNEQYF. For the CDR3, the DNA is TGTGCCATCAGACGACGGAACGAGCAGTACTTC.

This clonotype was recorded a few times. The V call is TRBV28, the J call TRBJ2-1; no reliable D call. V was trimmed by 3 bases and J by 13 bases, leaving 25 bases between them. This CDR3 comprises 16 residues. Germline CDR1 MDHEN, CDR2 SYDVKM. The CDR3 protein is CASSLDPSSTPKQQFF. CDR3 bases: TGTGCCAGCAGTTTGGACCCTTCATCGACCCCCAAGCAACAGTTCTTC.

The chain couples TRBV29-1 to TRBJ1-1; TRBD1 is a possible D gene (5 bases). CDR3 length: 17 amino acids. V was trimmed by 6 bases and J by 4 bases, leaving 27 bases between them. Germline values: CDR1 SQVTM, CDR2 ANQGSEA. DNA for the CDR3: TGCAGCGTCCGTGGGGGTACAGCGGGGGGTTTGGGCACTGAAGCTTTCTTT. Protein product: CSVRGGTAGGLGTEAFF.

This chain uses TRBV5-1 with TRBJ2-3; no clear D. Germline V lookup: CDR1 SGHRS, CDR2 YFSETQ. CDR3 length: 15 residues. The ends were cut back, 0 bases at V and 0 bases at J, with 8 bases in the middle. DNA for the CDR3: TGCGCCAGCAGCTTGGGACGGGTTAGCACAGATACGCAGTATTTT. As protein: CASSLGRVSTDTQYF.

The gene calls are TRBV6-5 and TRBJ2-1; 11 bases map to TRBD2. Germline values: CDR1 MNHEY, CDR2 SVGAGI. The CDR3 loop spans 18 amino acids. Germline trimming cut 0 bases from V and 3 bases from J; bases unmatched to any gene: 7. The CDR3 sequence is CASSYSPLTSGVYNEQFF. The CDR3 nucleotides are TGTGCCAGCAGTTACTCCCCTCTGACTAGCGGGGTCTACAATGAGCAGTTCTTC.

This clonotype was detected only a few times. This rearrangement joins TRBV9 to TRBJ2-3; 9 bases are shared with TRBD2. Looked up from germline, CDR1 is SGDLS and CDR2 is YYNGEE. With V trimmed by 6 bases and J by 7 bases, 12 bases remained unmatched. The CDR3 consists of 15 residues. The CDR3 here is CASTTGTSFVNTQYF. The CDR3 DNA reads as TGTGCCAGCACGACCGGGACTAGCTTTGTGAATACGCAGTATTTT.

The rearrangement links TRBV20-1 to TRBJ2-5; D is uncertain. Per the germline V gene, CDR1 is DFQATT and CDR2 is SNEGSKA (reference sequence). CDR3 length equals 11 residues. Deletions cut 5 bases from V and 11 bases from J, with 15 bases between. In nucleotides, the CDR3 is TGCAGTGCTCTCGCTAGGCCTGATCAGTACTTC. This gives the protein CSALARPDQYF.

The chain has TRBV7-3 and TRBJ2-1; D may correspond to TRBD1 or TRBD2 (5 bases each). Germline loops: CDR1 SGHTA, CDR2 FQGTGA. The CDR3 loop spans 12 amino acids. V shed 4 bases and J shed 12 bases, with 13 bases lying between them. CDR3 DNA sequence: TGTGCCAGCAGCTCACCGGGGCAAGGGCAGTTCTTC. Protein sequence: CASSSPGQGQFF.

The gene calls are TRBV9 and TRBJ1-4, with D uncertain. Germline-derived CDR1 and CDR2 are SGDLS and YYNGEE. V gave up 2 bases and J gave up 8 bases, with 16 bases separating them. The CDR3 consists of 15 residues. CDR3 coding DNA: TGTGCCAGCAGCGTCGCCGGAGGGCTGGGGGAAAAACTGTTTTTT. Translating it yields CASSVAGGLGEKLFF.

Only a few counts were recorded for this clonotype. The chain couples TRBV6-2 or TRBV6-3 to TRBJ2-7; D is undetermined. Germline CDR1 is MNHEY and CDR2 is SVGEGT. Trimming removed 3 bases from V and 0 bases from J, with 12 bases in between. The CDR3 covers 15 residues. Here the CDR3 reads CASSYRVRSSYEQYF. DNA for the CDR3: TGTGCCAGCAGTTATCGGGTTCGGAGCTCCTACGAGCAGTACTTC.

This clonotype was found a few times. The chain recombines TRBV6-5 with TRBJ1-2; weak D call: TRBD1 (5 bases). From germline, CDR1 is MNHEY and CDR2 SVGAGI. The V gene lost 0 bases and the J gene lost 4 bases, with 9 bases spanning the gap. The CDR3 runs to 14 residues. CDR3 sequence: CASSYSGQPYGYTF. The CDR3 coding sequence is TGTGCCAGCAGTTACTCGGGGCAGCCCTATGGCTACACCTTC.

The chain couples TRBV7-2 to TRBJ1-1, with D possibly being TRBD1 (6 bases). The CDR3 sequence is 14 residues long. CDR1 is SGHTA and CDR2 is FQGNSA in the germline V gene. Trimming removed 4 bases from V and 5 bases from J, with 14 bases in between. The CDR3 protein is CASSSRRGGTEAFF. The DNA for the CDR3 is TGTGCCAGCAGCTCCCGGAGGGGGGGGACTGAAGCTTTCTTT.

V is TRBV12-3 or TRBV12-4 and J is TRBJ2-1, with TRBD2 matching over 8 bases. CDR3 length equals 15 residues. V dropped 6 bases and J dropped 0; count of bases not matched to a gene: 4. CDR3 bases: TGTGCCAGCAGGAGTAGCGGGAACTCCTACAATGAGCAGTTCTTC. Translation: CASRSSGNSYNEQFF.